This TCR beta chain was captured in a study of T cells after yellow fever vaccination. Study summary: Those fractions that held only low numbers of cells were prepared using the SMART-Seq v4 Ultra Low Input RNA kit. General study findings and limits: In post-booster samples, most primary-vaccination clones reappeared (approximately 96% CD4, roughly 90% CD8). Researchers noted that a small share of clonotypes showed up in both CD4 and CD8 compartments.

Synthesis of TCR cDNA relied on 5'RACE template switching, which attached a universal primer site and UMIs. Each CDR3 protein gets one entry after TCRdb re-called the 5' RACE reads with MiXCR. The repertoire has about 340,000 distinct CDR3 sequences, approximately 9% of them found once; the top ten carry over 15%. The CDR3 has 16 residues. CDR1 and CDR2 (germline): LGHNA, YNFKEQ. With 2 bases clipped from V and 2 bases from J, the junction kept 7 bases outside the gene matches. Of note for this clonotype: Its matching antigen is unknown.

The sample consisted of PBMCs, taken on the day of the first yellow fever vaccination. The TCR was taken from a man aged 18 to 30 who received the YFV17D yellow fever vaccine. V and J are TRBV4-2 and TRBJ2-3; 7 nucleotides align to TRBD2. The CDR3 DNA reads TGTGCCAGCAGCCAACAACTAGCGTTTTTCACAGATACGCAGTATTTT. Translated: CASSQQLAFFTDTQYF.